What follows are 20 T cell receptor beta chains derived from one specimen sequenced in a study of shared clonotypes between healthy human individuals. Clones were sequenced by immunoSEQ multiplex PCR, and TCRdb holds only the in-frame ones, with some missing. The table has over 2 million clones, over 85% seen once. Specimen: naive CD4+ T cells sorted from blood. Subset reported: CD45RA+ positively selected. These receptors came from a man between 18 and 35 years old in good health.

V gene TRBV18 combines with J gene TRBJ2-5; 12 nucleotides line up with TRBD2. This CDR3 has 15 residues. Germline CDR1 reads KGHSH; CDR2 reads LQKENI. V lost 4 bases, J lost 6 bases, and 6 bases stayed unmatched. This CDR3 reads CASSQLAGGVKTQYF. The CDR3 nucleotides read TGTGCCAGCTCACAACTAGCGGGAGGAGTTAAGACCCAGTACTTC.

V gene TRBV10-3 combines with J gene TRBJ2-7; TRBD2 matches at 10 bases. Trimming removed 5 bases from V and 7 bases from J; junction bases left unmatched: 14. Germline V CDR1 and CDR2: ENHRY, SYGVKD. This CDR3 spans 16 amino acids. The CDR3 spells CAISQNLAGVSGEQYF. The CDR3 nucleotides read TGTGCCATCAGTCAAAATCTAGCGGGGGTGTCGGGTGAGCAGTACTTC.

J is TRBJ2-7 and V is TRBV15; D is unresolved. V shed 0 bases and J shed 6 bases, with 15 bases lying between them. There are 15 residues in the CDR3. Germline V gene lookup returns CDR1 LNHNV and CDR2 YYDKDF (reference sequence). The CDR3 reads CATSRDQGSLGEQYF. The CDR3 DNA follows: TGTGCCACCAGCAGAGATCAAGGTTCCCTTGGCGAGCAGTACTTC.

This chain joins TRBV28 and TRBJ1-2, with 12 positions matching TRBD1. V shed 5 bases and J 6 bases; nucleotides not matched to a gene: 7. Germline values: CDR1 MDHEN, CDR2 SYDVKM. The length of the CDR3 is 15 residues. In nucleotides, the CDR3 is TGTGCCAGCAGTCCCGGGGACAGGGGGCGCGATGGCTACACCTTC. Its translation is CASSPGDRGRDGYTF.

The chain employs TRBV7-2 and TRBJ2-7; 10 positions match TRBD1. Germline V gene sequence: CDR1 SGHTA, CDR2 FQGNSA. This CDR3 is built from 16 residues. Trimming took 5 bases from V and 2 from J; bases not matched to a gene: 9. CDR3 residues: CASSPSPGQGTYEQYF. In DNA, the CDR3 is TGTGCCAGCAGCCCAAGTCCGGGACAGGGGACCTACGAGCAGTACTTC.

This chain uses TRBV4-2 with TRBJ1-4, with 7 bases that match TRBD1. The germline gives CDR1 LGHNA, CDR2 YNFKEQ. The trim removed 4 bases at V and 0 bases at J, leaving 2 bases unmatched. This CDR3 is 15 amino acids long. This CDR3 is CASSLGTATNEKLFF. CDR3 in DNA: TGTGCCAGCAGCCTCGGGACAGCAACTAATGAAAAACTGTTTTTT.

For the CDR3, the DNA is TGTGCCAGTAGTATAGACCCTAGCGGGACCACCGGGGAGCTGTTTTTT. It codes for CASSIDPSGTTGELFF. The chain recombines TRBV19 with TRBJ2-2; 9 nucleotides line up with TRBD2. Germline loops: CDR1 LNHDA, CDR2 SQIVND (reference sequence). The V segment lost 0 bases and the J segment 4 bases; nucleotides outside the gene matches: 3. The CDR3 contains 16 residues.

J is TRBJ1-2 and V is TRBV10-3, with D tentatively TRBD1 (5 bases). Germline-derived CDR1 and CDR2 are ENHRY and SYGVKD. This CDR3 contains 16 residues. V shed 8 bases and J shed 4 bases, with 23 bases lying between them. As DNA, the CDR3 is TGTGCCATCGAACAAAGGCCAGGGCTGCCCCTCTATGGCTACACCTTC. As protein: CAIEQRPGLPLYGYTF.

This sequence joins TRBV30 and TRBJ2-1; D is perhaps TRBD1 (6 bases). V lost 1 base, J lost 0 bases, and 13 bases lay in between. CDR3 length: 16 residues. The germline CDR1 and CDR2 sequences are GTSNPN and SVGIG (reference sequence). For the CDR3, the DNA is TGTGCCTGGAGTGCCAGGGGCTACCTCTCCTACAATGAGCAGTTCTTC. It yields the protein CAWSARGYLSYNEQFF.

The chain is built from TRBV5-1 and TRBJ1-4, with 11 bases aligning to TRBD1. Germline loops: CDR1 SGHRS, CDR2 YFSETQ. The CDR3 consists of 16 residues. The V gene end was trimmed by 5 bases and the J gene end by 5 bases; junction bases not matched to a gene: 8. CDR3 sequence reads: CASSWDRGVPNEKLFF. The CDR3 DNA follows: TGCGCCAGCAGTTGGGACAGGGGGGTCCCAAATGAAAAACTGTTTTTT.

The genes are TRBV6-5 and TRBJ2-1; D may be TRBD1 (6 bases). This CDR3 spans 16 amino acids. Trimming took off 1 base at V and 3 bases at J, with 13 bases between the two ends. Germline-derived CDR1 and CDR2 are MNHEY and SVGAGI. The CDR3 spells CASSYFATGYYNEQFF. The CDR3 nucleotides read TGTGCCAGCAGTTACTTCGCGACAGGTTACTACAATGAGCAGTTCTTC.

The CDR3, as DNA: TGTGCCAGCAGCGTAAGCATGGTAACAACTGGAAACACCATATATTTT. Translation: CASSVSMVTTGNTIYF. The chain is built from TRBV9 and TRBJ1-3; D ambiguous. Germline lookup yields CDR1 SGDLS and CDR2 YYNGEE. V lost 1 base, J lost 2 bases, and 13 bases lay in between. There are 16 residues in the CDR3. Filled out from reference TRBV9 and TRBJ1-3, the complete variable domain reads DSGVTQTPKHLITATGQRVTLRCSPRSGDLSVYWYQQSLDQGLQFLIQYYNGEERAKGNILERFSAQQFPDLHSELNLSSLELGDSALYFCASSVSMVTTGNTIYFGEGSWLTVV.

This chain connects TRBV7-9 to TRBJ1-6; D gene ambiguous. Trimming shortened V by 2 bases and J by 4 bases, and 12 bases separated the two germline ends. The CDR3 is 16 residues long. Germline lookup yields CDR1 SEHNR and CDR2 FQNEAQ (reference sequence). Here the CDR3 DNA reads TGTGCCAGCAGCTTAATGAGTATGGTTTATAATTCACCCCTCCACTTT. The encoded protein is CASSLMSMVYNSPLHF. Based on the CDR3 plus reference TRBV7-9 and TRBJ1-6, the full variable domain is DTGVSQNPRHKITKRGQNVTFRCDPISEHNRLYWYRQTLGQGPEFLTYFQNEAQLEKSRLLSDRFSAERPKGSFSTLEIQRTEQGDSAMYLCASSLMSMVYNSPLHFGNGTRLTVT.

This clone is a singleton in its sample. The chain joins TRBV5-6 to TRBJ1-2; no clear D. Germline assignment: CDR1 SGHDT and CDR2 YYEEEE. V was pared by 1 base and J by 4 bases, with 17 bases between. This CDR3 contains 16 residues. The CDR3 nucleotides are TGTGCCAGCAGCTTGAACCCCAGCATTGAGCTCTATGGCTACACCTTC. This codes for CASSLNPSIELYGYTF.

This chain uses TRBV7-2 with TRBJ1-1, with 7 nucleotides matching TRBD1. Per the germline V gene, CDR1 is SGHTA and CDR2 is FQGNSA. With V trimmed by 5 bases and J by 0 bases, 6 bases remained unmatched. The CDR3 is made up of 15 amino acids. The CDR3 nucleotides are TGTGCCAGCAGCCGGGGTGACAGGGTGAACACTGAAGCTTTCTTT. Protein sequence: CASSRGDRVNTEAFF. Together with reference TRBV7-2 and TRBJ1-1, the CDR3 gives the full variable domain: GAGVSQSPSNKVTEKGKDVELRCDPISGHTALYWYRQSLGQGLEFLIYFQGNSAPDKSGLPSDRFSAERTGGSVSTLTIQRTQQEDSAVYLCASSRGDRVNTEAFFGQGTRLTVV.

V gene TRBV5-1 combines with J gene TRBJ1-1; 8 bases line up with TRBD1. Trimming removed 1 base from V and 6 bases from J; junction bases left unmatched: 5. The CDR3 contains 14 residues. Germline-derived CDR1 and CDR2 are SGHRS and YFSETQ. CDR3 nucleotide sequence: TGCGCCAGCAGCTTGCAGGGGGCCGAGGCTGAAGCTTTCTTT. Its translation is CASSLQGAEAEAFF.

The chain has TRBV7-6 and TRBJ1-4, with 7 bases lining up with TRBD1. The CDR3 extends over 18 amino acids. Looked up from germline, CDR1 is SGHVS and CDR2 is FNYEAQ. V lost 4 bases and J lost 5; bases outside the gene matches: 16. CDR3 nucleotide sequence: TGTGCCAGCAGCTATGACCCGGGACAGAATCCCAGCAATGAAAAACTGTTTTTT. This gives the protein CASSYDPGQNPSNEKLFF. The whole variable domain, remainder taken from reference TRBV7-6 and TRBJ1-4, is GAGVSQSPRYKVTKRGQDVALRCDPISGHVSLYWYRQALGQGPEFLTYFNYEAQQDKSGLPNDRFSAERPEGSISTLTIQRTEQRDSAMYRCASSYDPGQNPSNEKLFFGSGTQLSVL.

The CDR3, as DNA: TGTGCCAGCAGTTACTCCGACACACTTACCTACGAGCAGTACTTC. This encodes CASSYSDTLTYEQYF. The V gene is TRBV6-5, the J gene TRBJ2-7; D gene uncertain. CDR1 and CDR2 from the germline V gene are MNHEY and SVGAGI. The CDR3 extends over 15 amino acids. V lost 0 bases and J lost 2, with 11 bases in between.

This chain links TRBV11-2 with TRBJ2-7; D gene uncertain. The CDR3 is 11 residues long. Looked up from germline, CDR1 is SGHAT and CDR2 is FQNNGV. Trimming took off 5 bases at V and 5 bases at J, with 7 bases between the two ends. The CDR3 DNA sequence: TGTGCCAGCAGCAGTAGCAACGAGCAGTACTTC. Translated, it gives CASSSSNEQYF.

The CDR3 is CASKLDRSNQPQHF. The CDR3 nucleotides read TGTGCCAGCAAACTAGACAGGAGCAATCAGCCCCAGCATTTT. J is TRBJ1-5 and V is TRBV2; weak D call: TRBD1 (6 bases). V was trimmed by 7 bases and J by 1 base, leaving 11 bases between them. Germline assignment: CDR1 SNHLY and CDR2 FYNNEI. This CDR3 has 14 amino acids.